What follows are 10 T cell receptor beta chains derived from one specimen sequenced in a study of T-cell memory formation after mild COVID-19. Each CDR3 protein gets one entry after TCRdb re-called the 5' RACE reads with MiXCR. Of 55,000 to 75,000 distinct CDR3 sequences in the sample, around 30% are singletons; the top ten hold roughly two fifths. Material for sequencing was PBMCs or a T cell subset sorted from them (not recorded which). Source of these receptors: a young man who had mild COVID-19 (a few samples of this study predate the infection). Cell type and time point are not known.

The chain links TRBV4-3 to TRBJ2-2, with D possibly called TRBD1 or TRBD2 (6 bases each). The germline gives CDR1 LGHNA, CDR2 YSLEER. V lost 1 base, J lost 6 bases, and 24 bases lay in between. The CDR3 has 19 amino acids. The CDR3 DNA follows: TGCGCCAGCAGCCAAGGACAATATTGGGGGCGGGGTCCGGCCGGGGAGCTGTTTTTT. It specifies CASSQGQYWGRGPAGELFF.

The CDR3 DNA reads TGTGCCAGCAGTTACTCGGTTTACAGGGATACGGTAGGAGGCAATGAGCAGTTCTTC. This gives the protein CASSYSVYRDTVGGNEQFF. J is TRBJ2-1 and V is TRBV6-2 or TRBV6-3, with D possibly being TRBD1 (6 bases). Germline values: CDR1 MNHEY, CDR2 SVGEGT. The CDR3 is 19 residues long. Trimming cost V 0 bases and J 6 bases, with 24 bases left between them.

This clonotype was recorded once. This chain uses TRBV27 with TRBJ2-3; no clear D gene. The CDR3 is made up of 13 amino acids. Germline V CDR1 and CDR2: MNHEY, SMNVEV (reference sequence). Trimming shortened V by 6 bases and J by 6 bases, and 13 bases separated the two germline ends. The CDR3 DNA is TGTGCCAGCAGCCCCTCCACGAAGGATACGCAGTATTTT. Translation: CASSPSTKDTQYF.

Here the CDR3 reads CASSYWAGRVNEQFF. As DNA, the CDR3 is TGTGCCAGCAGTTACTGGGCAGGGCGAGTCAATGAGCAGTTCTTC. The V and J genes are TRBV6-5 and TRBJ2-1; possibly TRBD1 for D (5 bases). Germline loops: CDR1 MNHEY, CDR2 SVGAGI. Trimming left V 1 base short and J 6 bases short, with 13 bases between. This CDR3 has 15 residues.

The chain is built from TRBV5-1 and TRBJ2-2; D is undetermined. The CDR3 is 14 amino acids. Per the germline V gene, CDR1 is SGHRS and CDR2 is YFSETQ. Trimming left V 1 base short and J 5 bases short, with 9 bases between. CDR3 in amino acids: CASSLTQWTGELFF. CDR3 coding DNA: TGCGCCAGCAGCTTGACTCAGTGGACCGGGGAGCTGTTTTTT.

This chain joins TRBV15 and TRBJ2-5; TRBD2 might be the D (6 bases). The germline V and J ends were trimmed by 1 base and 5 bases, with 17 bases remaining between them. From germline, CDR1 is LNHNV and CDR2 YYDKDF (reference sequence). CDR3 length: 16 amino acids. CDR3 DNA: TGTGCCACCAGCAGAGCATTGGGACTTATGGGGGAGACCCAGTACTTC. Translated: CATSRALGLMGETQYF.

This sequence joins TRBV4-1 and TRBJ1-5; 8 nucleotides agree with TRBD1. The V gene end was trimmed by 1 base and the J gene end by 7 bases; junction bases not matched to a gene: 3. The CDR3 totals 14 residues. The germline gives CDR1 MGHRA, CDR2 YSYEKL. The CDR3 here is CASSQGQGLQPQHF. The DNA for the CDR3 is TGCGCCAGCAGCCAAGGACAGGGGTTGCAGCCCCAGCATTTT.

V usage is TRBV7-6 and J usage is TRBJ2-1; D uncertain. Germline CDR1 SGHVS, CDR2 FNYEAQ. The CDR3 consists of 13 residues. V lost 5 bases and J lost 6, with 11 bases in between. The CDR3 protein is CASSPTTPNEQFF. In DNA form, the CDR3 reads TGTGCCAGCAGCCCGACAACGCCCAATGAGCAGTTCTTC.

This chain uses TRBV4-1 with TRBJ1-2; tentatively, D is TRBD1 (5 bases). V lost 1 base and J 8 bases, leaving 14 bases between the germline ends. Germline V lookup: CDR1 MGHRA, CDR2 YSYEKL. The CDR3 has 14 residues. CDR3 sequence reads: CASSQGGDAGGYTF. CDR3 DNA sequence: TGCGCCAGCAGCCAAGGGGGGGACGCAGGAGGCTACACCTTC.

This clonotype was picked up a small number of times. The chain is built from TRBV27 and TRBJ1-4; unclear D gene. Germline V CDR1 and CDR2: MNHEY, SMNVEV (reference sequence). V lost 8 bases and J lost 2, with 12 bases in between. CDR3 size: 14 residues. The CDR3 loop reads CASGEARTNEKLFF. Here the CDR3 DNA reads TGTGCCAGCGGAGAGGCGAGGACTAATGAAAAACTGTTTTTT.